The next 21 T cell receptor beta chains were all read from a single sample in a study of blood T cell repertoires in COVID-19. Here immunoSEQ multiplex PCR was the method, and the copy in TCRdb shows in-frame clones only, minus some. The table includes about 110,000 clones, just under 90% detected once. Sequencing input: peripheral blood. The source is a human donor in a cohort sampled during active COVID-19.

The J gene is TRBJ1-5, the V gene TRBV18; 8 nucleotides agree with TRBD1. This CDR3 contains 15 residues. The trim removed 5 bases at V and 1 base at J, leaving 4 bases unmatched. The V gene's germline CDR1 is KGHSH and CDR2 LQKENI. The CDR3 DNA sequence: TGTGCCAGCTCATCGCAGGGGGCCAGCAATCAGCCCCAGCATTTT. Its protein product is CASSSQGASNQPQHF.

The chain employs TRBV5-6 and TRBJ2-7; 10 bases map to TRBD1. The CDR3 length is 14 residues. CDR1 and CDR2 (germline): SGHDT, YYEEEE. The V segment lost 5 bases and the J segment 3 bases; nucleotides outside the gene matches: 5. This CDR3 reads CASRAGTGVYEQYF. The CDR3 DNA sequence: TGTGCCAGCAGGGCCGGGACAGGGGTCTACGAGCAGTACTTC.

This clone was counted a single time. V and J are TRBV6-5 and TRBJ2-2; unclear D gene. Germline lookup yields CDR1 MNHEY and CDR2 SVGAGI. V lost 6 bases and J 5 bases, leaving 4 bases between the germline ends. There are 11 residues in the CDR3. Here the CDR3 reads CASRATGELFF. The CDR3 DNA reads TGTGCCAGCAGAGCTACCGGGGAGCTGTTTTTT.

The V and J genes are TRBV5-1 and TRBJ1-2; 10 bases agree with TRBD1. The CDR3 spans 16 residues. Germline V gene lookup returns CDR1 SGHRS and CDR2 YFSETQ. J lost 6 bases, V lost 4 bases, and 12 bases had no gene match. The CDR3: CASSPEQTGGLNGYTF. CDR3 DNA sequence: TGCGCCAGCAGCCCCGAACAGACAGGGGGCTTAAATGGCTACACCTTC.

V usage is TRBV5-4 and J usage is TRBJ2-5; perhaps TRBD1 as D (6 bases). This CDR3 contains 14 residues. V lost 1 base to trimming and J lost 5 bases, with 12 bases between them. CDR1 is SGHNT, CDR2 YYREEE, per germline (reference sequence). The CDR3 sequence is CASSLQGRQETQYF. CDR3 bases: TGTGCCAGCAGCTTGCAGGGGCGGCAGGAGACCCAGTACTTC.

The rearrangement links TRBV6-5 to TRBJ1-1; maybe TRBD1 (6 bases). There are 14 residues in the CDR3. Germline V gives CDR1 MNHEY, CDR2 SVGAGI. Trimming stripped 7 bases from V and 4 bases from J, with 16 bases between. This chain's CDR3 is CASISQGWGTEAFF. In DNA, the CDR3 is TGTGCCAGCATCTCACAGGGCTGGGGCACTGAAGCTTTCTTT.

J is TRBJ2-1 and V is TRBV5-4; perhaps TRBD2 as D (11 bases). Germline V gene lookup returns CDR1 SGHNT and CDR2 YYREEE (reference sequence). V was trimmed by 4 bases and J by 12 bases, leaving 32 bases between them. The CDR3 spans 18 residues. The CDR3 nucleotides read TGTGCCAGCAGCGGGGGGACAGGGGTGACTAGCGGGAATTACGGGCAGTTCTTC. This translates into CASSGGTGVTSGNYGQFF.

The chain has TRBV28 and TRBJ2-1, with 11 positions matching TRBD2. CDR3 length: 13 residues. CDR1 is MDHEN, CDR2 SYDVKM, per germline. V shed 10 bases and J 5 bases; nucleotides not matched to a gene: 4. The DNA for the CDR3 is TGTGCCACCCAGGGACTAGCGGACAATGAGCAGTTCTTC. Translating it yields CATQGLADNEQFF.

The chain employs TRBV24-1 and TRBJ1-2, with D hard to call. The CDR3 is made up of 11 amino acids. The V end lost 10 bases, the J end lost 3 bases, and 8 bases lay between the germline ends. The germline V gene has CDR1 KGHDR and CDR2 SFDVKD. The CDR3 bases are TGTGCCACTAGACGGGACTATGGCTACACCTTC. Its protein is CATRRDYGYTF.

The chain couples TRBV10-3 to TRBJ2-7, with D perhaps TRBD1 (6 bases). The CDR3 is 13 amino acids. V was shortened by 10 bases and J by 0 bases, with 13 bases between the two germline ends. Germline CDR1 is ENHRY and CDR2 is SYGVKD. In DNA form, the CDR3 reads TGTGCCAGCAACAGGGATCCCTCCTACGAGCAGTACTTC. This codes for CASNRDPSYEQYF.

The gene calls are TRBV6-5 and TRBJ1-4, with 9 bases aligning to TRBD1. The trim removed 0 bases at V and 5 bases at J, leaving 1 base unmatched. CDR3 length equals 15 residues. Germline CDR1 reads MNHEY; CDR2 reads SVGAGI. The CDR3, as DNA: TGTGCCAGCAGTTACTCCGGGACAGGGAATGAAAAACTGTTTTTT. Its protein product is CASSYSGTGNEKLFF.

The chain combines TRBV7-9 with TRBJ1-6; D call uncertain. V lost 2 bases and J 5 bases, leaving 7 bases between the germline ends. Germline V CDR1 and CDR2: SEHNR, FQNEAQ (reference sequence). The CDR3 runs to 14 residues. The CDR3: CASSLTVDNSPLHF. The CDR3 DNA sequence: TGTGCCAGCAGCTTAACGGTAGATAATTCACCCCTCCACTTT. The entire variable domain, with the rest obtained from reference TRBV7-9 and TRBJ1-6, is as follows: DTGVSQNPRHKITKRGQNVTFRCDPISEHNRLYWYRQTLGQGPEFLTYFQNEAQLEKSRLLSDRFSAERPKGSFSTLEIQRTEQGDSAMYLCASSLTVDNSPLHFGNGTRLTVT.

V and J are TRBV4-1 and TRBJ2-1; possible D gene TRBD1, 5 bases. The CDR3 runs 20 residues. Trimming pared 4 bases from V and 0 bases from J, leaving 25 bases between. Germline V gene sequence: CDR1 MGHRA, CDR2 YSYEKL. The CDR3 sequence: CASSPPTFSGKGFSYNEQFF. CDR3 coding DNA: TGCGCCAGCAGCCCTCCCACCTTTTCAGGGAAGGGGTTCTCCTACAATGAGCAGTTCTTC.

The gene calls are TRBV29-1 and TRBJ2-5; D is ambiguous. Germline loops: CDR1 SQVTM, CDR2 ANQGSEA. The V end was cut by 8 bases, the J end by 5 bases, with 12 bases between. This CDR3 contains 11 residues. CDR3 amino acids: CSIPLVETQYF. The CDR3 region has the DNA TGCAGCATCCCCCTAGTGGAGACCCAGTACTTC.

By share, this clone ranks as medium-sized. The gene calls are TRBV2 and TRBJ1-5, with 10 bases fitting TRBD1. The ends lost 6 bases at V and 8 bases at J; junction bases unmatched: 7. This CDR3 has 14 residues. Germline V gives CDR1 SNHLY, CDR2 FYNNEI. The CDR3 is CASRGQGWGKPQHF. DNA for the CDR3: TGTGCCAGCAGGGGACAGGGGTGGGGTAAGCCCCAGCATTTT.

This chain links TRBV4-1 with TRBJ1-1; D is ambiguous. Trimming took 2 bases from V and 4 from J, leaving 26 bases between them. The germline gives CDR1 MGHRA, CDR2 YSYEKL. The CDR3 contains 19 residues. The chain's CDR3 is CASSQNPPGQAPRGTEAFF. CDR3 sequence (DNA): TGCGCCAGCAGCCAAAACCCCCCCGGGCAGGCCCCACGGGGCACTGAAGCTTTCTTT.

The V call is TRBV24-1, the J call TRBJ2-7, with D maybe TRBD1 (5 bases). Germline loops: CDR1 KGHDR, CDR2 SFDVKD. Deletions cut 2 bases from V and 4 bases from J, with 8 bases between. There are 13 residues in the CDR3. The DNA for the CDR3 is TGTGCCACCAGTGATTGGGGCAGATACGAGCAGTACTTC. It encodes CATSDWGRYEQYF.

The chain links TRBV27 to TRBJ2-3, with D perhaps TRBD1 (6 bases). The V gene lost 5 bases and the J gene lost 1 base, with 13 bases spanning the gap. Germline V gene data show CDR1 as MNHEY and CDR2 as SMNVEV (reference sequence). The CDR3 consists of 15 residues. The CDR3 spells CASSPFRTGTDTQYF. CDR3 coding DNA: TGTGCCAGCAGTCCATTTCGGACAGGCACAGATACGCAGTATTTT.

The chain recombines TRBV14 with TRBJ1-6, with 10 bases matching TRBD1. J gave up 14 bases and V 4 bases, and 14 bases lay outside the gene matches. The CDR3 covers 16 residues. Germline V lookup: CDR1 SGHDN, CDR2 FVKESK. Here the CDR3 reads CASSPGQGRSQRTLHF. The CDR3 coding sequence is TGTGCCAGCAGCCCGGGACAGGGGCGCTCCCAGAGGACCCTCCACTTT. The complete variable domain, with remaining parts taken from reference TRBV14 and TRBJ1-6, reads EAGVTQFPSHSVIEKGQTVTLRCDPISGHDNLYWYRRVMGKEIKFLLHFVKESKQDESGMPNNRFLAERTGGTYSTLKVQPAELEDSGVYFCASSPGQGRSQRTLHFGNGTRLTVT.

This chain's CDR3 is CASSLNIAGGSETQYF. The CDR3 DNA sequence: TGCGCCAGCAGCTTAAACATAGCGGGAGGGTCCGAGACCCAGTACTTC. The V call is TRBV5-1, the J call TRBJ2-5; TRBD2 matches at 11 bases. CDR1 is SGHRS and CDR2 is YFSETQ in the germline V gene. V gave up 2 bases and J gave up 5 bases; unmatched junction bases: 8. The CDR3 totals 16 residues.

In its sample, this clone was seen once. CDR3 loop: CASKVGRGYGETQYF. CDR3 DNA sequence: TGCGCCAGCAAGGTCGGCAGGGGATATGGGGAGACCCAGTACTTC. The V call is TRBV5-1, the J call TRBJ2-5; TRBD1 is a possible D gene (6 bases). The germline V gene encodes CDR1 SGHRS and CDR2 YFSETQ. V lost 6 bases to trimming and J lost 5 bases, with 20 bases between them. The CDR3 runs 15 residues.